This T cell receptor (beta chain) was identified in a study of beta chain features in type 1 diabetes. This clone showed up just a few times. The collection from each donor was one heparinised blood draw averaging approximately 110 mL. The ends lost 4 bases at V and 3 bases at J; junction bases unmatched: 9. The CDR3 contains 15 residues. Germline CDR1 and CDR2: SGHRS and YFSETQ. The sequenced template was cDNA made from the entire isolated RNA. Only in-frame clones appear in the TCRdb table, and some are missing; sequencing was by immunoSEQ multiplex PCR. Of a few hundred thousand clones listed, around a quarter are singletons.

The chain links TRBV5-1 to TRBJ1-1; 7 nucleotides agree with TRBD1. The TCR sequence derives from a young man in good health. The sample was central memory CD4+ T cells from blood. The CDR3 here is CASSARQGGDTEAFF. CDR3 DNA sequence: TGCGCCAGCAGCGCACGACAGGGCGGGGACACTGAAGCTTTCTTT. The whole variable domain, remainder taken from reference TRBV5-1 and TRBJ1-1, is KAGVTQTPRYLIKTRGQQVTLSCSPISGHRSVSWYQQTPGQGLQFLFEYFSETQRNKGNFPGRFSGRQFSNSRSEMNVSTLELGDSALYLCASSARQGGDTEAFFGQGTRLTVV.